This TCR beta chain was identified in a study of T cells in Graves' hyperthyroidism and ophthalmopathy. This clonotype was seen many times. Trimming removed 4 bases at V and 2 bases at J, with 23 bases between. The germline CDR1 and CDR2 sequences are KGHDR and SFDVKD. The CDR3 covers 19 residues. Template material for amplifying TCR beta CDR3 regions consisted of RNA transcripts. A first-round RT-PCR of the TCR CDR3 used the HTBI primer set. TCRdb processed the multiplex PCR reads anew with MiXCR; each CDR3 protein has one entry. Of around 500,000 distinct CDR3 sequences listed, 16% were seen once; the top ten hold 29%.

V and J are TRBV24-1 and TRBJ2-1; D gene unclear. The sequence derives from a woman aged 25 to 39 with Graves' ophthalmopathy. Sequencing used blood. The CDR3 region is CATSDPDPGAGSPYNEQFF. The CDR3 DNA is TGTGCCACCAGTGACCCAGATCCGGGCGCCGGAAGCCCCTACAATGAGCAGTTCTTC.